This T cell receptor beta chain originates from a study of cytomegalovirus exposure and HLA in healthy donors. With respect to this clone: No antigen is known for it.

Donors consisted of healthy bone marrow donors. CDR3 size: 13 residues. The V and J ends lost 6 bases and 4 bases, in that order; junction bases with no gene match: 2. CDR1 is LNHDA and CDR2 is SQIVND in the germline V gene (reference sequence). Both 60 Vbeta primers and 13 Jbeta primers went into the PCR. Only in-frame clones appear in the TCRdb table, and some are missing; sequencing was by immunoSEQ multiplex PCR. The sample consists of around 150,000 clones, around 77% of them appearing once. Points from the study as a whole: When a later analysis compared HLA-associated TCR beta chains with equally common others, the HLA-associated chains turned out to be more clonally expanded and to have lower generation probabilities.

This clonotype originated in a woman aged 45 to 65 in good health and CMV-seronegative. Sequenced: PBMCs. The rearrangement links TRBV19 to TRBJ1-4; 7 nucleotides line up with TRBD1. Written as DNA, the CDR3 is TGTGCCAGTAGGGGACAGATTAATGAAAAACTGTTTTTT. As protein: CASRGQINEKLFF.